The 5 T cell receptor beta chains reported below all come from one sample, sequenced in a study of regulatory T cells in long-lasting Graves disease. iRepertoire HTBI primers and Arm-PCR of CDR3 regions built TCR beta libraries. TCRdb re-derived calls from the multiplex PCR reads in MiXCR, one entry per CDR3 protein. The sample shows roughly 450,000 distinct CDR3 sequences, approximately 23% of them seen only once. The time point here: persistent/refractory GD, antithyroid drugs over 5 years with positive TRAb. Generation of the TCR library employed RNA extracted from PBMCs. Sequenced here: peripheral blood mononuclear cells (PBMCs), sampled when the disease was refractory, from a patient treated with antithyroid drugs. The receptors were sampled from a female donor with Graves disease.

In regard to this clonotype: Compared with germline, one end of the junction differs, possibly owing to a read error. J is TRBJ2-7 and V is TRBV5-5; D might be TRBD2 (6 bases). Germline CDR1 is SGHKS and CDR2 is YYEKEE (reference sequence). CDR3 length: 13 residues. CDR3 nucleotide sequence: TGTGCCAGCAGCTTGGTAGGGACTTCCTTTCCTTTATTC. This codes for CASSLVGTSFPLF.

This clonotype was observed a single time. This may come from a read error, since a much larger clone is one base off. This chain connects TRBV28 to TRBJ1-4; D may be TRBD1 (6 bases). The V and J ends lost 4 bases and 13 bases respectively, with 19 bases between them. Germline loops: CDR1 MDHEN, CDR2 SYDVKM. The length of the CDR3 is 14 residues. DNA of the CDR3: TGTGCCAGCAGTTCGCTCCGGGACACCCGAGGACTGTTTTTT. Its protein product is CASSSLRDTRGLFF. Complete variable domain (other parts from reference TRBV28 and TRBJ1-4): DVKVTQSSRYLVKRTGEKVFLECVQDMDHENMFWYRQDPGLGLRLIYFSYDVKMKEKGDIPEGYSVSREKKERFSLILESASTNQTSMYLCASSSLRDTRGLFFGSGTQLSVL.

The rearrangement links TRBV20-1 to TRBJ2-1, with 11 bases that match TRBD2. CDR1 DFQATT and CDR2 SNEGSKA come from the germline V gene (reference sequence). The CDR3 extends over 15 amino acids. J gave up 8 bases and V 7 bases, and 13 bases lay outside the gene matches. The CDR3 DNA reads as TGCAGTGTAATAGGGACTAGCGGACCCCAGGATGAGCAGTTCTTC. Its translation is CSVIGTSGPQDEQFF.

This clonotype was counted only a few times. This chain links TRBV20-1 with TRBJ1-1; maybe TRBD1 (5 bases). The CDR3 extends over 15 amino acids. Germline values: CDR1 DFQATT, CDR2 SNEGSKA (reference sequence). The V end lost 0 bases, the J end lost 1 base, and 12 bases lay between the germline ends. Here the CDR3 reads CSARDPGGGNTEAFF. Written as DNA, the CDR3 is TGCAGTGCTAGAGATCCCGGCGGGGGGAACACTGAAGCTTTCTTT.

This clonotype was counted once. J is TRBJ2-2 and V is TRBV2; tentative D call: TRBD1 (6 bases). Trimming stripped 5 bases from V and 5 bases from J, with 15 bases between. The CDR3 loop spans 15 amino acids. The germline V gene has CDR1 SNHLY and CDR2 FYNNEI. CDR3 DNA sequence: TGTGCCAGCAGTAGGGCAGGGGATAGGACCGGGGAGCTGTTTTTT. Translation: CASSRAGDRTGELFF.